This entry lists 25 T cell receptor beta chains sequenced from one sample in a study of cytomegalovirus exposure and HLA in healthy donors. The study ran its PCR with 60 Vbeta and 13 Jbeta primers. Clones were read by immunoSEQ multiplex PCR, and TCRdb kept only the in-frame ones, dropping some. The sample shows 100,000 or so clones, about 69% of them seen only once. The source material was PBMCs. These receptors were obtained from a man in his forties in good health and CMV-seronegative.

This clone was counted between two and nine times. The rearrangement joins TRBV27 to TRBJ1-1; 9 bases line up with TRBD1. Trimming removed 6 bases from V and 4 bases from J; junction bases left unmatched: 9. Germline lookup yields CDR1 MNHEY and CDR2 SMNVEV (reference sequence). The CDR3 consists of 15 residues. CDR3 in amino acids: CASRKQGARSTEAFF. The CDR3 nucleotides are TGTGCCAGCAGGAAACAGGGGGCGCGTAGCACTGAAGCTTTCTTT.

The rearrangement joins TRBV9 to TRBJ2-1; tentative D call: TRBD1 (6 bases). Trimming removed 0 bases from V and 0 bases from J, with 7 bases in between. Germline V gene data show CDR1 as SGDLS and CDR2 as YYNGEE. The CDR3 loop spans 15 amino acids. The CDR3 DNA reads TGTGCCAGCAGCGTAGAGGGGGTCTCCTACAATGAGCAGTTCTTC. It translates to CASSVEGVSYNEQFF.

This chain joins TRBV19 and TRBJ1-3; no firm D call. The CDR3 has 14 amino acids. Germline assignment: CDR1 LNHDA and CDR2 SQIVND (reference sequence). V gave up 4 bases and J gave up 0 bases, with 7 bases separating them. The CDR3 sequence is CASSTGSSGNTIYF. Written as DNA, the CDR3 is TGTGCCAGTAGTACAGGTTCCTCTGGAAACACCATATATTTT.

This chain links TRBV6-1 with TRBJ2-4, with D possibly being TRBD1 (5 bases). The CDR3 runs to 14 residues. Germline V gene lookup returns CDR1 MNHNS and CDR2 SASEGT. The V end was cut by 3 bases, the J end by 6 bases, with 12 bases between. CDR3 in amino acids: CASSERQGLNIQYF. DNA for the CDR3: TGTGCCAGCAGTGAGCGGCAGGGCTTAAACATTCAGTACTTC.

The V and J genes are TRBV9 and TRBJ2-5; the D gene is possibly TRBD2 (6 bases). The CDR3 consists of 15 residues. CDR1 is SGDLS and CDR2 is YYNGEE in the germline V gene. V was cut by 2 bases and J by 5 bases, with 16 bases left in between. The CDR3 loop is CASSVGTVGRETQYF. The CDR3 DNA reads as TGTGCCAGCAGCGTCGGGACTGTCGGCAGGGAGACCCAGTACTTC.

J is TRBJ1-1 and V is TRBV5-1; D may be TRBD1 (5 bases). Germline V gene data show CDR1 as SGHRS and CDR2 as YFSETQ. This CDR3 spans 14 amino acids. The V and J ends lost 0 bases and 1 base respectively, with 7 bases between them. The CDR3: CASSLGGQNTEAFF. The CDR3 coding sequence is TGCGCCAGCAGCTTGGGTGGACAGAACACTGAAGCTTTCTTT.

The chain employs TRBV7-2 and TRBJ2-7; D ambiguous. This CDR3 is 13 amino acids long. Germline loops: CDR1 SGHTA, CDR2 FQGNSA. The V end lost 2 bases, the J end lost 1 base, and 6 bases lay between the germline ends. The DNA for the CDR3 is TGTGCCAGCAGCTTACAGGCTTCCTACGAGCAGTACTTC. It is translated as CASSLQASYEQYF.

The chain recombines TRBV10-3 with TRBJ2-2; no clear D. This CDR3 is 13 amino acids long. CDR1 ENHRY and CDR2 SYGVKD come from the germline V gene. Deletions cut 7 bases from V and 1 base from J, with 7 bases between. The CDR3 bases are TGTGCCATCACGCGGCAGAACACCGGGGAGCTGTTTTTT. Translating gives CAITRQNTGELFF.

This sequence joins TRBV6-5 and TRBJ1-1; tentatively, D is TRBD1 (6 bases). In germline, CDR1 is MNHEY, CDR2 SVGAGI. The CDR3 is 15 amino acids. Trimming took off 5 bases at V and 2 bases at J, with 15 bases between the two ends. As DNA, the CDR3 is TGTGCCAGCAGTAACCGGGACAACTTAAACACTGAAGCTTTCTTT. Translation gives CASSNRDNLNTEAFF.

This chain links TRBV18 with TRBJ1-6; D is unclear. The V gene's germline CDR1 is KGHSH and CDR2 LQKENI. V was shortened by 0 bases and J by 3 bases, with 6 bases between the two germline ends. This CDR3 has 15 residues. The DNA for the CDR3 is TGTGCCAGCTCACCACCCAGTGACTATAATTCACCCCTCCACTTT. Translated: CASSPPSDYNSPLHF.

Here the CDR3 reads CASRQGYGNTIYF. Here the CDR3 DNA reads TGTGCCAGTCGGCAGGGGTACGGAAACACCATATATTTT. V gene TRBV2 combines with J gene TRBJ1-3; tentatively, D is TRBD1 (6 bases). Trimming pared 9 bases from V and 4 bases from J, leaving 13 bases between. The germline gives CDR1 SNHLY, CDR2 FYNNEI. The CDR3 totals 13 residues.

The chain carries TRBV7-2 and TRBJ1-1; 8 bases fit TRBD1. The CDR3 spans 14 residues. Germline CDR1 reads SGHTA; CDR2 reads FQGNSA. J gave up 4 bases and V 5 bases, and 6 bases lay outside the gene matches. This chain's CDR3 is CASSQQGGTTEAFF. The CDR3 DNA reads TGTGCCAGCAGCCAACAGGGGGGGACCACTGAAGCTTTCTTT.

The chain uses TRBV7-8 and TRBJ1-5, with D tentatively TRBD1 (5 bases). From germline, CDR1 is SGHVS and CDR2 FQNEAQ. The length of the CDR3 is 16 residues. The germline V and J ends were trimmed by 4 bases and 1 base, with 14 bases remaining between them. CDR3: CASSSSRVMSNQPQHF. The DNA of the CDR3 is TGTGCCAGCAGCTCCTCCAGGGTGATGAGCAATCAGCCCCAGCATTTT.

This chain links TRBV4-3 with TRBJ1-1; D is ambiguous. The CDR3 totals 13 residues. With 0 bases removed from V and 4 bases from J, the gap between germline ends came to 6 bases. Per germline, CDR1 LGHNA and CDR2 YSLEER. CDR3 region: CASSQDGGTEAFF. The CDR3 DNA reads TGCGCCAGCAGCCAAGATGGCGGCACTGAAGCTTTCTTT.

The chain joins TRBV11-3 to TRBJ1-3; 7 nucleotides line up with TRBD1. The V gene end was trimmed by 5 bases and the J gene end by 0 bases; junction bases not matched to a gene: 7. The CDR3 is 16 amino acids. Germline V gene sequence: CDR1 SGHNT, CDR2 YENEEA. The CDR3 region is CASSPRDSYSGNTIYF. The CDR3 DNA reads as TGTGCCAGCAGCCCCCGGGACAGTTACTCTGGAAACACCATATATTTT.

The CDR3 nucleotides are TGTGCCACCAGCAGAGATACCAGCTCTGGAAACACCATATATTTT. Its translation: CATSRDTSSGNTIYF. The genes are TRBV15 and TRBJ1-3; no firm D call. In germline, CDR1 is LNHNV, CDR2 YYDKDF (reference sequence). The CDR3 runs 15 residues. The V end lost 0 bases, the J end lost 0 bases, and 6 bases lay between the germline ends.

This clone was seen only once. Sequence at one end of the junction differs from germline and may be a read error. J is TRBJ2-5 and V is TRBV7-7, with 7 positions matching TRBD2. Germline-derived CDR1 and CDR2 are SSHAT and FNYEAQ (reference sequence). The length of the CDR3 is 13 residues. The CDR3 nucleotides read TGTGCTAGCAGCCCTGGGGGGGGAGAGACCCAGTACTTC. Amino acid sequence: CASSPGGGETQYF.

V gene TRBV7-8 combines with J gene TRBJ1-4; 9 nucleotides align to TRBD1. The CDR3 has 15 amino acids. CDR1 and CDR2 (germline): SGHVS, FQNEAQ. J lost 8 bases, V lost 4 bases, and 8 bases had no gene match. This CDR3 reads CASSSIDRGGEKLFF. The CDR3 bases are TGTGCCAGCAGCTCAATCGACAGGGGGGGCGAAAAACTGTTTTTT.

The J gene is TRBJ2-5, the V gene TRBV6-5; D remains unclear. The better agreement between TRBJ2-7 and the DNA end casts doubt on the J call. The CDR3 length is 11 residues. From germline, CDR1 is MNHEY and CDR2 SVGAGI. CDR3 loop: CASRNSYEQYF. CDR3 nucleotides: TGTGCCAGCAGGAACTCATACGAGCAGTACTTC.

J is TRBJ2-7 and V is TRBV7-9; D is perhaps TRBD1 (5 bases). This CDR3 is 16 amino acids long. Trimming stripped 0 bases from V and 0 bases from J, with 12 bases between. CDR1 and CDR2 (germline): SEHNR, FQNEAQ (reference sequence). This CDR3 reads CASSLARTLSSYEQYF. The CDR3 region has the DNA TGTGCCAGCAGCTTAGCTCGGACACTTAGCTCCTACGAGCAGTACTTC. Together with reference TRBV7-9 and TRBJ2-7, the CDR3 gives the full variable domain: DTGVSQNPRHKITKRGQNVTFRCDPISEHNRLYWYRQTLGQGPEFLTYFQNEAQLEKSRLLSDRFSAERPKGSFSTLEIQRTEQGDSAMYLCASSLARTLSSYEQYFGPGTRLTVT.

The chain combines TRBV5-1 with TRBJ2-7; D not certain. The V end lost 0 bases, the J end lost 3 bases, and 10 bases lay between the germline ends. The CDR3 length is 14 residues. The germline V gene has CDR1 SGHRS and CDR2 YFSETQ. This CDR3 reads CASSLATYSYEQYF. In nucleotides, the CDR3 is TGCGCCAGCAGCTTGGCTACTTATAGCTACGAGCAGTACTTC.

The chain uses TRBV29-1 and TRBJ2-6, with 11 positions matching TRBD1. The trim removed 5 bases at V and 0 bases at J, leaving 3 bases unmatched. The CDR3 is 16 amino acids. From germline, CDR1 is SQVTM and CDR2 ANQGSEA. CDR3 amino acids: CSVLGQGGSGANVLTF. Here the CDR3 DNA reads TGCAGCGTTTTGGGACAGGGGGGCTCTGGGGCCAACGTCCTGACTTTC.

A few counts support this clone. The genes are TRBV5-4 and TRBJ2-5, with 9 bases fitting TRBD2. The CDR3 contains 14 residues. Germline V lookup: CDR1 SGHNT, CDR2 YYREEE (reference sequence). V lost 0 bases to trimming and J lost 4 bases; unmatched junction nucleotides: 1. The CDR3 nucleotides are TGTGCCAGCAGCTTGGTTAGCGGGGGAGAGACCCAGTACTTC. Protein product: CASSLVSGGETQYF.

The chain combines TRBV28 with TRBJ1-2, with 7 bases matching TRBD1. From germline, CDR1 is MDHEN and CDR2 SYDVKM. This CDR3 has 14 amino acids. The ends lost 6 bases at V and 0 bases at J; junction bases unmatched: 4. The DNA for the CDR3 is TGTGCCAGCAGGGGGACAGATACTAACTATGGCTACACCTTC. Translated: CASRGTDTNYGYTF.

This chain links TRBV30 with TRBJ2-2; D is possibly TRBD1 (6 bases). Trimming shortened V by 8 bases and J by 6 bases, and 16 bases separated the two germline ends. Germline V lookup: CDR1 GTSNPN, CDR2 SVGIG (reference sequence). CDR3 length equals 13 residues. The CDR3 sequence: CARTGREAGELFF. The CDR3 nucleotides are TGTGCCCGAACAGGGAGAGAGGCCGGGGAGCTGTTTTTT.